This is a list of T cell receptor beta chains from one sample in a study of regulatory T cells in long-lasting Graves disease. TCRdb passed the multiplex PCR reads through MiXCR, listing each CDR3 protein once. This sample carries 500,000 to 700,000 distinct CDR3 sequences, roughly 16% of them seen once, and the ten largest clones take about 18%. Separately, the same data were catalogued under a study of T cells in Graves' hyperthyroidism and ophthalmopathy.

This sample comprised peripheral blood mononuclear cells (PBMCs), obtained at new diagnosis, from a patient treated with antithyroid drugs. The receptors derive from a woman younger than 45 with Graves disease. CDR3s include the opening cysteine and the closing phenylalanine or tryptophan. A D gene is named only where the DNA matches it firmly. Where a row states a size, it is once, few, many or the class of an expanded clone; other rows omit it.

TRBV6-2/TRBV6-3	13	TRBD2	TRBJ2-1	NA	CASSVPGGPEQFF	TGTGCCAGCAGTGTCCCGGGGGGGCCTGAGCAGTTCTTC
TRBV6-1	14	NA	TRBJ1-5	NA	CASKVRRGRQPQHF	TGTGCCAGCAAGGTTCGCAGGGGCAGGCAGCCCCAGCATTTT
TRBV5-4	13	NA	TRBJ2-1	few	CASRKDPNSEQFF	TGTGCCAGCAGAAAGGACCCGAACAGTGAGCAGTTCTTC
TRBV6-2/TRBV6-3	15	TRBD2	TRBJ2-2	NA	CASSRLAGVTGELFF	TGTGCCAGCAGTAGACTAGCGGGAGTAACCGGGGAGCTGTTTTTT
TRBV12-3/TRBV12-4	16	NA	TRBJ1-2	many	CASSLFSSGQHYGYTF	TGTGCCAGCAGTTTATTCTCATCGGGTCAGCACTATGGCTACACCTTC
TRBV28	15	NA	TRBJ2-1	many	CASSPRTIRRAEQFF	TGTGCCAGCAGCCCCCGGACTATCAGGAGGGCCGAGCAGTTCTTC
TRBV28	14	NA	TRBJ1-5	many	CASTRTALRQPQHF	TGTGCCAGCACCCGGACAGCACTTCGGCAGCCCCAGCATTTT
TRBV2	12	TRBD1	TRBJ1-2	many	CATSGTGVGYTF	TGTGCCACCTCCGGGACAGGGGTCGGCTACACCTTC
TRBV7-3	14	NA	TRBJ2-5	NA	CASSLTNGVRTQYF	TGTGCCAGCAGCTTAACTAACGGGGTGAGAACCCAGTACTTC
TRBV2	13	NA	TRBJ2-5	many	CASGAGLQETQYF	TGTGCCAGCGGGGCAGGACTCCAAGAGACCCAGTACTTC
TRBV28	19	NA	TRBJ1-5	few	CASSPNPQDIWHSNQPQHF	TGTGCCAGCAGTCCAAACCCACAGGACATCTGGCATAGCAATCAGCCCCAGCATTTT
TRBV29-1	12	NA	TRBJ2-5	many	CSVDREAETQYF	TGCAGCGTTGACAGGGAAGCGGAGACCCAGTACTTC
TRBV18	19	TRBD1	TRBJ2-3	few	CASSPTLRSGTGRTDTQYF	TGTGCCAGCTCACCCACCTTACGCTCAGGGACAGGGCGAACAGATACGCAGTATTTT
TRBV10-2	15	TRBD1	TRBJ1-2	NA	CASKSGTGIPYGYTF	TGCGCCAGCAAATCCGGGACAGGGATTCCCTATGGCTACACCTTC
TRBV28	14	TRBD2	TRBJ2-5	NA	CASNQAGVQETQYF	TGTGCCAGCAACCAAGCGGGGGTTCAAGAGACCCAGTACTTC
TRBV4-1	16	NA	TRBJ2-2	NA	CASSPLGVADTGELFF	TGCGCCAGCAGCCCCCTCGGGGTTGCTGACACCGGGGAGCTGTTTTTT
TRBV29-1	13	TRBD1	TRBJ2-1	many	CSVRDRGLNEQFF	TGCAGCGTGAGGGACAGGGGTTTGAATGAGCAGTTCTTC
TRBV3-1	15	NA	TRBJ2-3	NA	CASSQEWRPADTQYF	TGTGCCAGCAGCCAAGAGTGGCGGCCCGCAGATACGCAGTATTTT
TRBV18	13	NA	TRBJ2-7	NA	CASSLEQRYEQYF	TGTGCCAGCTCACTAGAACAGAGGTACGAGCAGTACTTC
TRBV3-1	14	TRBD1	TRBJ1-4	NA	CASSRAGGSRKLFF	TGTGCCAGCAGCCGAGCAGGGGGGAGTCGAAAACTGTTTTTT
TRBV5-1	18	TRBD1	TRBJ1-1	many	CASSTAGTGLFVNTEAFF	TGCGCCAGCAGCACCGCCGGGACAGGGCTGTTCGTGAACACTGAAGCTTTCTTT
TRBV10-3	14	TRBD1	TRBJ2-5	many	CATWDRDLQETQYF	TGTGCCACCTGGGACAGGGACCTACAAGAGACCCAGTACTTC
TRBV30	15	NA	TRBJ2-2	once	CAGTFLGGGTGELFF	TGTGCCGGGACGTTTCTCGGGGGTGGGACCGGGGAGCTGTTTTTT
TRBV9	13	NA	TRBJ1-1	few	CASSVESWGEAFF	TGTGCCAGCAGCGTAGAGTCCTGGGGTGAAGCTTTCTTT
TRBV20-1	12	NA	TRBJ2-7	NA	CSTSGQFGAQYF	TGCAGTACAAGCGGACAGTTTGGTGCGCAGTACTTC
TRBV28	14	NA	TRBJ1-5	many	CASSEGGYNQPQHF	TGTGCCAGCAGTGAGGGGGGGTACAATCAGCCCCAGCATTTT
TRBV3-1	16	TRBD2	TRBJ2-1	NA	CASSQDLLAGGNEQFF	TGTGCCAGCAGCCAAGATCTACTAGCGGGAGGTAATGAGCAGTTCTTC
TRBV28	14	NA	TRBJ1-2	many	CASSPLRVTYGYTF	TGTGCCAGCAGTCCTCTCCGGGTGACATATGGCTACACCTTC
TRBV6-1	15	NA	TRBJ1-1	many	CASSEASIGAAEAFF	TGTGCCAGCAGTGAAGCCTCTATAGGGGCCGCTGAAGCTTTCTTT
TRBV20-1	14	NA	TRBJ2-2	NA	CSARDLWGTGELFF	TGCAGTGCTAGAGATCTATGGGGTACCGGGGAGCTGTTTTTT
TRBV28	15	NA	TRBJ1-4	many	CASSLPGVPNEKLFF	TGTGCCAGCAGCCTTCCAGGGGTGCCTAATGAAAAACTGTTTTTT
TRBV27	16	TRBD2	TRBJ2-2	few	CASGLSTSSNTGELFF	TGTGCCAGCGGGTTATCGACTAGCTCGAACACCGGGGAGCTGTTTTTT
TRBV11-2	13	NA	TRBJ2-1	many	CASSLGQAGLKFF	TGTGCCAGCAGCTTAGGTCAAGCGGGCCTCAAGTTCTTC
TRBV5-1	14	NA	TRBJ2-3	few	CASSWETSTDTQYF	TGCGCCAGCAGCTGGGAGACTAGCACAGATACGCAGTATTTT
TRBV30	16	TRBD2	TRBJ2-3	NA	CAWSEGLAGVSDTQYF	TGTGCCTGGAGTGAGGGACTAGCGGGAGTATCAGATACGCAGTATTTT
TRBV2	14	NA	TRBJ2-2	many	CATRAGQGTGELFF	TGTGCCACTAGGGCAGGCCAGGGCACCGGGGAGCTGTTTTTT
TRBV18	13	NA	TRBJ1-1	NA	CASSPLLGDEAFF	TGTGCCAGCTCACCACTGCTAGGAGATGAAGCTTTCTTT
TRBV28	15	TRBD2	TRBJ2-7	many	CASSSTSGIPYEQYF	TGTGCCAGCAGCTCGACTAGCGGAATACCCTACGAGCAGTACTTC
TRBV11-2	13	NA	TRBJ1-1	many	CASSLGMYTEAFF	TGTGCCAGCAGCTTAGGAATGTACACTGAAGCTTTCTTT
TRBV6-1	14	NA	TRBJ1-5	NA	CASLRGRLNQPQHF	TGTGCCAGCCTACGCGGACGCCTCAATCAGCCCCAGCATTTT
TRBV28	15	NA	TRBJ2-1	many	CASSLAGTINNEQFF	TGTGCCAGCAGTTTGGCCGGGACGATAAACAATGAGCAGTTCTTC
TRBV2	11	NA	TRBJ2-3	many	CASIRLDTQYF	TGTGCCAGCATCAGATTGGATACGCAGTATTTT
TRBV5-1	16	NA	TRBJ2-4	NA	CASSLGGGARKNIQYF	TGCGCCAGCAGCTTGGGGGGGGGGGCCCGAAAAAACATTCAGTACTTC
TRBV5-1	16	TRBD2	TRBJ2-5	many	CASSPGVTSGRETQYF	TGCGCCAGCAGCCCGGGGGTTACTAGCGGGAGAGAGACCCAGTACTTC
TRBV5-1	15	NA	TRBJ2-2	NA	CASSDHRASTGELFF	TGCGCCAGCAGCGACCACAGGGCTTCGACCGGGGAGCTGTTTTTT
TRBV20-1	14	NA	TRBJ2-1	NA	CSAIRGSSYNEQFF	TGCAGTGCTATCCGGGGGAGCTCCTACAATGAGCAGTTCTTC
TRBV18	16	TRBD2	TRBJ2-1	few	CASSPLPGTSGTEQFF	TGTGCCAGCTCACCCCTCCCTGGGACTAGCGGGACTGAGCAGTTCTTC
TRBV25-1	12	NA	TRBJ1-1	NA	CASSVSVGEAFF	TGTGCCAGCAGTGTTTCGGTTGGGGAAGCTTTCTTT
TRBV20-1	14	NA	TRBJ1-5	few	CSAGGRLGNQPQHF	TGCAGTGCTGGCGGAAGACTGGGAAATCAGCCCCAGCATTTT
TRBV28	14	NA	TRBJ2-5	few	CASSRDFGQSTRYF	TGTGCCAGCAGTCGGGACTTCGGTCAGTCCACCCGGTACTTC
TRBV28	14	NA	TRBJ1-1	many	CASSPGDWIGEAFF	TGTGCCAGCAGTCCAGGGGACTGGATTGGCGAAGCTTTCTTT
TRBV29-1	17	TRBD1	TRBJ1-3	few	CSVWGVDRGEEGNTIYF	TGCAGCGTCTGGGGAGTGGACAGGGGCGAGGAGGGAAACACCATATATTTT